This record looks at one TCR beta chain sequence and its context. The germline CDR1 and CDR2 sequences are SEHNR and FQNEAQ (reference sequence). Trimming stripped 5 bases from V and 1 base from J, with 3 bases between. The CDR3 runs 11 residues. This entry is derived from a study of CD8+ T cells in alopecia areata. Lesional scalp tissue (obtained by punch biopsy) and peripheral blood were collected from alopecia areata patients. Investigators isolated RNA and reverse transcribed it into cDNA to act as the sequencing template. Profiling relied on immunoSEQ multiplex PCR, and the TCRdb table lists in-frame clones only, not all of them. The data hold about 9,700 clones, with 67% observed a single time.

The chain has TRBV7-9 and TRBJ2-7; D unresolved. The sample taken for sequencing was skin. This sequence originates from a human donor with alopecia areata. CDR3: CASSVSYEQYF. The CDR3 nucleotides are TGTGCCAGCAGCGTGTCCTACGAGCAGTACTTC. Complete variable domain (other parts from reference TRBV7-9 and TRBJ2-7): DTGVSQNPRHKITKRGQNVTFRCDPISEHNRLYWYRQTLGQGPEFLTYFQNEAQLEKSRLLSDRFSAERPKGSFSTLEIQRTEQGDSAMYLCASSVSYEQYFGPGTRLTVT.